The sample holds a few counts of the clone carrying this T cell receptor (beta chain). The data were taken from a study of blood T cell repertoires in COVID-19. Study-wide background: Whether acute or convalescent, the COVID-19 samples came from the United States, Italy and Spain.

Sequencing was performed with immunoSEQ multiplex PCR; in TCRdb, only in-frame clones are kept and a portion is missing. The data show 250,000 or so clones, with about 83% seen just once and about 1.5% held by the top ten. Germline-derived CDR1 and CDR2 are SGHNT and YYREEE (reference sequence). The CDR3 has 16 residues. V lost 5 bases, J lost 6 bases, and 11 bases stayed unmatched. The origin of this receptor is a woman aged 40-49 years who had recovered from COVID-19. Sequencing was done on a sample of peripheral blood. The gene calls are TRBV5-4 and TRBJ2-1; 10 positions agree with TRBD1. CDR3 loop: CASSSADRGRPNEQFF. DNA of the CDR3: TGTGCCAGCAGTAGCGCCGACAGGGGGCGTCCCAATGAGCAGTTCTTC.